This T cell receptor (beta chain) stems from a study of blood T cell repertoires in COVID-19. The CDR3 sequence is 14 residues long. Trimming removed 5 bases from V and 5 bases from J; junction bases left unmatched: 8. The V gene's germline CDR1 is SEHNR and CDR2 FQNEAQ (reference sequence). The assay was immunoSEQ multiplex PCR, and TCRdb's table has in-frame clones only and misses some. The table lists 20,000 to 30,000 clones, over 85% of them singletons. This receptor was identified in a human donor in a cohort sampled during active COVID-19. Sequencing used peripheral blood. The rearrangement uses TRBV7-9 and TRBJ1-1, with TRBD1 matching over 7 bases. The CDR3 region has the DNA TGTGCCAGCAGCGAACAGGGGCAGTTGACTGAAGCTTTCTTT. Residues: CASSEQGQLTEAFF.